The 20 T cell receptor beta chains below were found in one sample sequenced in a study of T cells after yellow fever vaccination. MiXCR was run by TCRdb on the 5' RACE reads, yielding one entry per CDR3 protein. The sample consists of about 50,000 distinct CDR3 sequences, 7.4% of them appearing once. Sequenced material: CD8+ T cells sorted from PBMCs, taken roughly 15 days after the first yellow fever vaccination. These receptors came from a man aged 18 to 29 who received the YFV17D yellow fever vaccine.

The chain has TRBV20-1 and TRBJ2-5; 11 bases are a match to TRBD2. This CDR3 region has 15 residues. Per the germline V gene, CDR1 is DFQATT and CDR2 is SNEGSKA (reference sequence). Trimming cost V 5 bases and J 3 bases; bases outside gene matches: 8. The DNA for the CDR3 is TGCAGTGCTCCGACTAGCGGGGATCGAGAAGAGACCCAGTACTTC. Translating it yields CSAPTSGDREETQYF.

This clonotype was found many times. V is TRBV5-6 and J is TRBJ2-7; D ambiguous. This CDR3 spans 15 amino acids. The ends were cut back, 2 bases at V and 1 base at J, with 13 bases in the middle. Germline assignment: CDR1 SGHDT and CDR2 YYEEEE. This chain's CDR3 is CASSLFNQPSYEQYV. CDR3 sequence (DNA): TGTGCCAGCAGCTTATTTAACCAACCTTCCTACGAGCAGTACGTC.

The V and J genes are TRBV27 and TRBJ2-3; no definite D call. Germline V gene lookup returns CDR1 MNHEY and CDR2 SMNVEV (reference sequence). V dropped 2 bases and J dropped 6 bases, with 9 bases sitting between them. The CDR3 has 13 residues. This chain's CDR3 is CASSLATWDTQYF. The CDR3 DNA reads TGTGCCAGCAGTTTAGCGACGTGGGATACGCAGTATTTT.

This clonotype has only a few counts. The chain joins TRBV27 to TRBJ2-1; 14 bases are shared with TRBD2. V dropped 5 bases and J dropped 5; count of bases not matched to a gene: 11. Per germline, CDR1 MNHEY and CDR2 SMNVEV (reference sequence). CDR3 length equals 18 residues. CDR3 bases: TGTGCCAGCAGTGCCGGACTAGCGGGGGGACCGTTTAACAATGAGCAGTTCTTC. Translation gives CASSAGLAGGPFNNEQFF.

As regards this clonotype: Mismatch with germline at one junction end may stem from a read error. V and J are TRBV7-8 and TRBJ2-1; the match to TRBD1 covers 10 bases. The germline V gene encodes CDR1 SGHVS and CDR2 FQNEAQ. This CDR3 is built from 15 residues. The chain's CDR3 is CASSSGQGGGNEHFF. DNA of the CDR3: TGTGCCAGCAGCTCCGGACAGGGGGGAGGGAATGAGCATTTCTTC.

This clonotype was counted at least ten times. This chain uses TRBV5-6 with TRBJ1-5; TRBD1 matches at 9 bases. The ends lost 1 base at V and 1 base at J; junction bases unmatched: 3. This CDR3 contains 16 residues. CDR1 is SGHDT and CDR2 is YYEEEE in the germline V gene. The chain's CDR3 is CASSLMTGGSNQPQHF. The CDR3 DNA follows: TGTGCCAGCAGCTTGATGACAGGGGGAAGCAATCAGCCCCAGCATTTT.

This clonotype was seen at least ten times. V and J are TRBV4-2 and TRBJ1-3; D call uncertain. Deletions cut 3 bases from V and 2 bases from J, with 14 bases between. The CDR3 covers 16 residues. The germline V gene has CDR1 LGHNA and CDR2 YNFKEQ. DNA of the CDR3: TGTGCCAGCAGCCACGAGGTTCGGGGTACTGGAAACACCATATATTTT. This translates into CASSHEVRGTGNTIYF.

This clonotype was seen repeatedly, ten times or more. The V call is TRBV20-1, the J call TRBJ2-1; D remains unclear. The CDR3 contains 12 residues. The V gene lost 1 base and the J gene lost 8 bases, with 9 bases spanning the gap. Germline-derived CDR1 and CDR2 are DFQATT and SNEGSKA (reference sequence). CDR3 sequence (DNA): TGCAGTGCTAGAGGGGGTAGCCATGAGCAGTTCTTC. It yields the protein CSARGGSHEQFF.

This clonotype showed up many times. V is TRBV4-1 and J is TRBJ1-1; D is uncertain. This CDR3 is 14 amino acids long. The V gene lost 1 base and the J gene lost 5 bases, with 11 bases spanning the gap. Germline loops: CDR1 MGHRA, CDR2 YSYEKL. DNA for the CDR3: TGCGCCAGCAGCCAAGTTATTCCCGGGACTGAAGCTTTCTTT. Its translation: CASSQVIPGTEAFF.

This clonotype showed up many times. CDR3 sequence reads: CASSYNRGANYGYTF. The CDR3 DNA reads TGTGCCAGCAGCTATAATCGGGGGGCTAACTATGGCTACACCTTC. The V call is TRBV5-5, the J call TRBJ1-2, with D possibly matching TRBD1 (5 bases). CDR3 size: 15 residues. Germline-derived CDR1 and CDR2 are SGHKS and YYEKEE (reference sequence). V gave up 3 bases and J gave up 0 bases, with 12 bases separating them.

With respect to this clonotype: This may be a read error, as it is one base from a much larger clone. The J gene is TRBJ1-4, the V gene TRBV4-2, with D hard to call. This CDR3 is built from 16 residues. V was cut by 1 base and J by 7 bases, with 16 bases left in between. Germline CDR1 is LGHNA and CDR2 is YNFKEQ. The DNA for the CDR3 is TGTGCCAGCAGCCAAGCGGGTGAGGTGCTTTGTGAAAAACTGTTTTTT. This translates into CASSQAGEVLCEKLFF.

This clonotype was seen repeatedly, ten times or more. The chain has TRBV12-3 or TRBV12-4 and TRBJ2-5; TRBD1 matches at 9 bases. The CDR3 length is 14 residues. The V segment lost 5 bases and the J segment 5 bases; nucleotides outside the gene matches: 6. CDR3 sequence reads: CASSAGTGNETQYF. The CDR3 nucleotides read TGTGCCAGCAGTGCCGGGACAGGGAACGAGACCCAGTACTTC.

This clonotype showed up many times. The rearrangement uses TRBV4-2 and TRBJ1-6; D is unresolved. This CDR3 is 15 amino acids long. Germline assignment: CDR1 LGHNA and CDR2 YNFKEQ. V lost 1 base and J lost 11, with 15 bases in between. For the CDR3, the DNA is TGTGCCAGCAGCCAAGGGAGGGCCCCCCTAGCACCCCTCCACTTT. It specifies CASSQGRAPLAPLHF.

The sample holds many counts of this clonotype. The CDR3 region has the DNA TGTGCCAGCAGCGGGACGGGGACGGGGTCTAGGGGAAAATCCTACAATGAGCAGTTCTTC. It codes for CASSGTGTGSRGKSYNEQFF. The V call is TRBV9, the J call TRBJ2-1, with D perhaps matching TRBD1 or TRBD2 (5 bases each). The V end was cut by 3 bases, the J end by 1 base, with 26 bases between. This CDR3 has 20 residues. The germline V gene encodes CDR1 SGDLS and CDR2 YYNGEE.

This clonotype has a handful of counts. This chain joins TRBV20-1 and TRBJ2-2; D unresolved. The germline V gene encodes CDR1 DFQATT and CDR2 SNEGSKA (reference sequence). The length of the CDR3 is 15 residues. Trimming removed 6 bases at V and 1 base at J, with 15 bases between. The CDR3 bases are TGCAGTGCCTTCTCACACGGGCGGAACACCGGGGAGCTGTTTTTT. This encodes CSAFSHGRNTGELFF.

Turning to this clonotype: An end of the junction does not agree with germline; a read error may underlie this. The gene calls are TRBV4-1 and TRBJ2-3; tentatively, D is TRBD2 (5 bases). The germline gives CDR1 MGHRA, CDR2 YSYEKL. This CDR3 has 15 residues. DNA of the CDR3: TGCGTCAGCAGCCAACGGTGGGTTGGAGGTGATACGCAGTATTTT. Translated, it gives CVSSQRWVGGDTQYF.

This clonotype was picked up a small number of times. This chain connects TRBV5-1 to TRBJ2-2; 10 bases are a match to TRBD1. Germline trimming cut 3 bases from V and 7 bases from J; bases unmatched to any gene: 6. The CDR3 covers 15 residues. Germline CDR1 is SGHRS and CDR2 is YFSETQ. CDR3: CASSSGTGAVGELFF. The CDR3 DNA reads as TGCGCCAGCAGCTCCGGGACAGGGGCTGTCGGGGAGCTGTTTTTT. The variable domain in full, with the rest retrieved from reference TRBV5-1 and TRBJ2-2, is KAGVTQTPRYLIKTRGQQVTLSCSPISGHRSVSWYQQTPGQGLQFLFEYFSETQRNKGNFPGRFSGRQFSNSRSEMNVSTLELGDSALYLCASSSGTGAVGELFFGEGSRLTVL.

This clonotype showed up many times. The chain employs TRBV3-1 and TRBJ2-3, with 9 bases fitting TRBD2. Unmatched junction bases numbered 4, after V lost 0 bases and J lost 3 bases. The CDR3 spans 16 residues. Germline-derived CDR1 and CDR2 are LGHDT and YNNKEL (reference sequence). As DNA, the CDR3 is TGTGCCAGCAGCCAAGATCCCGGACTAGCGACAGATACGCAGTATTTT. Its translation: CASSQDPGLATDTQYF.

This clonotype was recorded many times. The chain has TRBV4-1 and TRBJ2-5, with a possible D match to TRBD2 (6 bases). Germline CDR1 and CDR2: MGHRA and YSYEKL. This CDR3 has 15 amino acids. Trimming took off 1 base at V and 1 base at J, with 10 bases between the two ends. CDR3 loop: CASSQGSGPQETQYF. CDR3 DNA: TGCGCCAGCAGCCAAGGTAGCGGCCCCCAAGAGACCCAGTACTTC.

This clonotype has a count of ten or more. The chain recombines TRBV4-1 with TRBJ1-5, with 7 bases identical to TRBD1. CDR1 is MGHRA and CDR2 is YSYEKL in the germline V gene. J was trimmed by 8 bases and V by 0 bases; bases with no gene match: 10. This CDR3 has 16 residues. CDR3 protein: CASSQDRAGGGEPQHF. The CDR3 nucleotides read TGCGCCAGCAGCCAAGATCGGGCAGGGGGGGGTGAGCCCCAGCATTTT.